These T cell receptor beta chains were read from a single sample in a study of T-cell reconstitution after alpha-beta-depleted transplantation in children. TCRdb redid the calling of the PCR reads with MiXCR, one entry per CDR3 protein. The sample carries 97,000 or so distinct CDR3 sequences, approximately 5.4% recorded once. The sample consisted of PBMCs, mostly from graft donor cells, taken 60 days after TCRalphabeta/CD19-depleted stem cell transplant. These receptors were collected from a female patient aged 2 to 10 who had a stem cell transplant for Fanconi anemia, so the T cells may come from the graft donor. Both conserved end residues are part of each CDR3. The D gene is left open where the match is weak. Clone size is not always given. Where it is, it says once, few, many or a class for expanded clones.

DNA: TGCGCCAGCAGCTTGTGGGACAGGGACGAAGAGACCCAGTACTTC; CDR3: CASSLWDRDEETQYF; V: TRBV5-1; J: TRBJ2-5; size: many; D: TRBD1
DNA: TGTGCCAGCAGTCCCTTCCAGGGGAGCTCCTACGAGCAGTACTTC; CDR3: CASSPFQGSSYEQYF; V: TRBV12-3/TRBV12-4; J: TRBJ2-7; size: many; D: .
DNA: TGCAGCGTTGGATACACGAACACCGGGGAGCTGTTTTTT; CDR3: CSVGYTNTGELFF; V: TRBV29-1; J: TRBJ2-2; size: many; D: .
DNA: TGTGCCAGCAGTTACTTAGACAGGCAAGAGACCCAGTACTTC; CDR3: CASSYLDRQETQYF; V: TRBV6-2/TRBV6-3; J: TRBJ2-5; size: many; D: .
DNA: TGTGCCAGCAGCCAAAGGACAGGGAGGCCCACCGGGGAGCTGTTTTTT; CDR3: CASSQRTGRPTGELFF; V: TRBV4-2; J: TRBJ2-2; size: .; D: TRBD1
DNA: TGTGCCAGCAGCTTAACAGCTAACTATGGCTACACCTTC; CDR3: CASSLTANYGYTF; V: TRBV5-1; J: TRBJ1-2; size: many; D: .
DNA: TGCAGTGCTAGCATCATATCTGGGGTGGAGACCCAGTACTTC; CDR3: CSASIISGVETQYF; V: TRBV20-1; J: TRBJ2-5; size: few; D: .
DNA: TGCGCCAGCAGCTTATCGGGAGATCGTCATACGCAGTATTTT; CDR3: CASSLSGDRHTQYF; V: TRBV5-1; J: TRBJ2-3; size: .; D: .
DNA: TGTGCCAGCAGCTTTGTGGCGGGAGTTCTCTCGGCAGATACGCAGTATTTT; CDR3: CASSFVAGVLSADTQYF; V: TRBV11-2; J: TRBJ2-3; size: many; D: TRBD2
DNA: TGTGCCAGCAGACGGACAGGGGGAAAGACTGAAGCTTTCTTT; CDR3: CASRRTGGKTEAFF; V: TRBV25-1; J: TRBJ1-1; size: many; D: TRBD1
DNA: TGCAGCGTTGACGACTTCCTAGAGACCCAGTACTTC; CDR3: CSVDDFLETQYF; V: TRBV29-1; J: TRBJ2-5; size: many; D: .
DNA: TGTGCCAGCAGTCGGGACAGGGTCACAGATACGCAGTATTTT; CDR3: CASSRDRVTDTQYF; V: TRBV27; J: TRBJ2-3; size: .; D: TRBD1
DNA: TGCAGCGTTGAAGGACTAGCCAGCACAGATACGCAGTATTTT; CDR3: CSVEGLASTDTQYF; V: TRBV29-1; J: TRBJ2-3; size: many; D: TRBD2
DNA: TGTGCCAGCAGCCAAAGGGGTCCCCACAATGAGCAGTTCTTC; CDR3: CASSQRGPHNEQFF; V: TRBV3-1; J: TRBJ2-1; size: many; D: .
DNA: TGTGCCAGCAGTGAGAGTCCTAACTATGGCTACACCTTC; CDR3: CASSESPNYGYTF; V: TRBV2; J: TRBJ1-2; size: many; D: .
DNA: TGTGCCAGCAGCTCTGGGACAAGAAGGAATGAGCAGTTCTTC; CDR3: CASSSGTRRNEQFF; V: TRBV11-3; J: TRBJ2-1; size: many; D: .
DNA: TGCAGCGTTAAGGGGGTTGCTAGCTACTACAATGAGCAGTTCTTC; CDR3: CSVKGVASYYNEQFF; V: TRBV29-1; J: TRBJ2-1; size: many; D: .
DNA: TGCGCCAGCAGCCAGAAAGACGGCGGGGGGACAGATACGCAGTATTTT; CDR3: CASSQKDGGGTDTQYF; V: TRBV5-1; J: TRBJ2-3; size: few; D: TRBD2
DNA: TGTGCCAGCAGCACAGGGGGCGCGGTCGGGGCCAAAAACATTCAGTACTTC; CDR3: CASSTGGAVGAKNIQYF; V: TRBV9; J: TRBJ2-4; size: .; D: TRBD1
DNA: TGCGCCAGCAGCCAAGCGGGAGGGCCAGATACGCAGTATTTT; CDR3: CASSQAGGPDTQYF; V: TRBV4-1; J: TRBJ2-3; size: many; D: TRBD2
DNA: TGCGCCAGCAGCTCAGTCAGGGGCTCCTACGAGCAGTACTTC; CDR3: CASSSVRGSYEQYF; V: TRBV5-1; J: TRBJ2-7; size: few; D: .
DNA: TGTGCCACCAGCAGAGATCAGGGGGTCACTGAAGCTTTCTTT; CDR3: CATSRDQGVTEAFF; V: TRBV15; J: TRBJ1-1; size: many; D: TRBD1
DNA: TGTGCCAGCAGCCACGTGCGTGAGCAGTTCTTC; CDR3: CASSHVREQFF; V: TRBV3-1; J: TRBJ2-1; size: many; D: .
DNA: TGTGCCAGCTCACATGACAGAGGACCCACAGATACGCAGTATTTT; CDR3: CASSHDRGPTDTQYF; V: TRBV18; J: TRBJ2-3; size: many; D: .
DNA: TGTGCCAGTGGCGTGGGGGGCTACGAGCAGTACTTC; CDR3: CASGVGGYEQYF; V: TRBV19; J: TRBJ2-7; size: many; D: .
DNA: TGTGCCAGCTCACCCCGGGACTCCCAGGGGGAGACCCAGTACTTC; CDR3: CASSPRDSQGETQYF; V: TRBV18; J: TRBJ2-5; size: .; D: .
DNA: TGTGCCAGCAAGGTTTCGGGAAGCGGTGTCTACGAGCAGTACTTC; CDR3: CASKVSGSGVYEQYF; V: TRBV7-9; J: TRBJ2-7; size: .; D: .
DNA: TGTGCCAGCAGTTACTCGCCAGGGGGGTCCGACGAGCAGTACTTC; CDR3: CASSYSPGGSDEQYF; V: TRBV6-5; J: TRBJ2-7; size: few; D: .
DNA: TGCAGTGCTAGAGGGATTCAAGAGACCCAGTACTTC; CDR3: CSARGIQETQYF; V: TRBV20-1; J: TRBJ2-5; size: many; D: .
DNA: TGTGCCAGCAGTTTAGGGGGGATTTCCTACGAGCAGTACTTC; CDR3: CASSLGGISYEQYF; V: TRBV12-3/TRBV12-4; J: TRBJ2-7; size: many; D: .
DNA: TGCGCCAGCAGCTTGAGACAGGGGGCGAGGCATGGCTACACCTTC; CDR3: CASSLRQGARHGYTF; V: TRBV5-1; J: TRBJ1-2; size: many; D: TRBD1
DNA: TGCAGTGCTAGCGGGACTACAGATACGCAGTATTTT; CDR3: CSASGTTDTQYF; V: TRBV20-1; J: TRBJ2-3; size: many; D: .
DNA: TGTGCCAGCAGCTTAGGTGCTAGCGGGAGCACGGGCAATGAGCAGTTCTTC; CDR3: CASSLGASGSTGNEQFF; V: TRBV7-6; J: TRBJ2-1; size: medium-sized; D: TRBD2
DNA: TGTGCCAGCAGCGTAGGAGGTCTACTCAATGAGCAGTTCTTC; CDR3: CASSVGGLLNEQFF; V: TRBV9; J: TRBJ2-1; size: many; D: .
DNA: TGTGCCAGCAGCTTGACAGGGGTTCAGGAATACGAGCAGTACTTC; CDR3: CASSLTGVQEYEQYF; V: TRBV7-6; J: TRBJ2-7; size: .; D: TRBD1
DNA: TGTGCCAGCAGCCTTAGCGGGGGGCCGAGCTCCTACGAGCAGTACTTC; CDR3: CASSLSGGPSSYEQYF; V: TRBV7-2; J: TRBJ2-7; size: many; D: TRBD2
DNA: TGTGCCAGCAGCGTAACACAGCCCGGGACTAGAGTTTTGTTCTTC; CDR3: CASSVTQPGTRVLFF; V: TRBV9; J: TRBJ2-1; size: few; D: TRBD2